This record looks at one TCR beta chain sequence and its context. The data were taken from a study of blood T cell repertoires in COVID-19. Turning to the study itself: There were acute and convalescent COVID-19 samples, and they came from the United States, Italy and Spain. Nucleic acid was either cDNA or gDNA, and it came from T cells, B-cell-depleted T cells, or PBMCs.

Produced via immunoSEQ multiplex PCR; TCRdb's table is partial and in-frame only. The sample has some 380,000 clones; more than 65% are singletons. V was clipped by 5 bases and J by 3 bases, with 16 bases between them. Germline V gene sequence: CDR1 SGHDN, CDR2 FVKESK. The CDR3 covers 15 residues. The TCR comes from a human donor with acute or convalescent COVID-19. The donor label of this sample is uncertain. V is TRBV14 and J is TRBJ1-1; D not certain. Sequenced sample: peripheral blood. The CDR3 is CASSELAGGHTEAFF. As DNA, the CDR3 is TGTGCCAGCAGCGAACTGGCGGGAGGGCACACTGAAGCTTTCTTT.